The rows below give T cell receptor beta chains drawn from one sample of a study of PD-1 blockade in classical Hodgkin lymphoma. Sequenced by immunoSEQ multiplex PCR; TCRdb stores in-frame clones only, minus some. The table has around 26,000 clones, 80% to 85% seen once. The sample here was peripheral blood mononuclear cells (PBMCs), taken before the second cycle of nivolumab. These receptors all stem from a human donor with classical Hodgkin lymphoma. Both conserved end residues are part of each CDR3. A D gene is named only where the DNA matches it firmly. Not all rows give a size; the values are once, few, many and, for expanded clones, a class.

>TRBV11-2|15|TRBD1|-|TRBJ2-7
CASSFSGTGVYEQYF
TGTGCCAGCAGCTTCTCCGGGACAGGAGTCTACGAGCAGTACTTC
>TRBV6-1|14|TRBD2|-|TRBJ2-7
CASTLSGSSYEQYF
TGTGCCAGCACCCTGAGCGGGAGCTCCTACGAGCAGTACTTC
>TRBV2|13|-|once|TRBJ2-7
CASRGTLMVEQYF
TGTGCCAGCAGGGGGACCTTGATGGTCGAGCAGTACTTC
>TRBV4-1|16|TRBD2|-|TRBJ2-5
CASSQPGLATQETQYF
TGCGCCAGCAGCCAACCGGGACTAGCGACCCAAGAGACCCAGTACTTC
>TRBV27|16|TRBD2|-|TRBJ2-1
CASSREAGGLYNEQFF
TGTGCCAGCAGCCGCGAAGCGGGGGGGCTCTACAATGAGCAGTTCTTC
>TRBV5-6|16|-|-|TRBJ2-2
CASSVVRFSSTGELFF
TGTGCCAGCAGCGTAGTAAGGTTTTCTAGCACCGGGGAGCTGTTTTTT
>TRBV19|15|TRBD1|-|TRBJ2-3
CASSTGQAFTDTQYF
TGTGCCAGTAGTACGGGACAGGCCTTCACAGATACGCAGTATTTT
>TRBV9|14|TRBD1|-|TRBJ1-3
CASGQGAGGNTIYF
TGTGCCAGCGGACAGGGGGCCGGTGGAAACACCATATATTTT
>TRBV15|16|TRBD2|-|TRBJ2-3
CATSRGLLAGPDTQYF
TGTGCCACCAGCAGAGGCCTGTTAGCGGGTCCAGATACGCAGTATTTT
>TRBV7-8|12|-|-|TRBJ2-7
CASSLGSYEQYF
TGTGCCAGCAGCTTAGGCAGCTACGAGCAGTACTTC
>TRBV5-1|17|TRBD2|few|TRBJ2-7
CASSLGTSGGLGYEQYF
TGCGCCAGCAGCTTGGGCACTAGCGGGGGGTTGGGCTACGAGCAGTACTTC
>TRBV5-1|16|TRBD2|-|TRBJ2-1
CASSPGGTSGYNEQFF
TGCGCCAGCAGTCCTGGTGGGACTAGCGGATACAATGAGCAGTTCTTC
>TRBV7-6|14|TRBD2|-|TRBJ2-3
CASRPTSGGDTQYF
TGTGCCAGCAGGCCAACTAGCGGGGGGGATACGCAGTATTTT
>TRBV4-2|16|-|-|TRBJ1-1
CASSPLGGGMDTEAFF
TGTGCCAGCAGCCCCCTCGGGGGGGGGATGGACACTGAAGCTTTCTTT
>TRBV18|18|-|-|TRBJ1-1
CASSQATHLRTLNTEAFF
TGTGCCAGCTCACAGGCCACACACCTACGTACTTTGAACACTGAAGCTTTCTTT
>TRBV30|13|TRBD2|-|TRBJ2-4
CAWRLAGGPIQYF
TGTGCCTGGAGACTAGCGGGAGGGCCCATTCAGTACTTC
>TRBV14|12|-|-|TRBJ2-3
CASSHTGPFRYF
TGTGCCAGCAGCCACACAGGGCCCTTTCGGTATTTT
>TRBV10-1|13|-|-|TRBJ1-5
CASSGQVNQPQHF
TGCGCCAGCAGTGGACAGGTCAATCAGCCCCAGCATTTT
>TRBV6-1|13|-|-|TRBJ2-1
CASLTGPYNEQFF
TGTGCCAGTCTAACCGGGCCTTACAATGAGCAGTTCTTC
>TRBV6-5|16|-|-|TRBJ2-7
CASSYYASTGRYEQYF
TGTGCCAGCAGTTACTACGCCTCGACAGGTCGATACGAGCAGTACTTC
>TRBV7-3|15|-|-|TRBJ2-3
CASSLLPPPADTQYF
TGTGCCAGCAGCTTACTTCCCCCTCCTGCAGATACGCAGTATTTT
>TRBV5-1|15|-|-|TRBJ2-5
CASCRGTQPQETQYF
TGCGCCAGCTGTCGGGGTACACAACCCCAAGAGACCCAGTACTTC
>TRBV14|13|-|-|TRBJ1-2
CASSQAWIYGYTF
TGTGCCAGCAGCCAAGCTTGGATCTATGGCTACACCTTC
>TRBV5-1|13|-|few|TRBJ1-1
CASRLGQNTEAFF
TGCGCCAGCAGGTTGGGACAGAACACTGAAGCTTTCTTT
>TRBV5-4|14|TRBD1|-|TRBJ2-2
CASSPGTGTGELFF
TGTGCCAGCAGCCCCGGGACAGGGACCGGGGAGCTGTTTTTT
>TRBV10-2|15|TRBD1|-|TRBJ2-3
CASGLTGGRTDTQYF
TGCGCCAGCGGACTTACAGGGGGCCGCACAGATACGCAGTATTTT
>TRBV19|15|TRBD1|-|TRBJ1-1
CASTHAGGWATEAFF
TGTGCCAGTACCCACGCAGGGGGGTGGGCCACTGAAGCTTTCTTT
>TRBV7-8|14|-|-|TRBJ2-1
CASSLTRTYNEQFF
TGTGCCAGCAGCTTAACTCGGACGTACAATGAGCAGTTCTTC
>TRBV7-2|15|TRBD1|-|TRBJ1-3
CASSPRTGASNTIYF
TGTGCCAGCAGCCCCCGGACAGGGGCGTCAAACACCATATATTTT
>TRBV5-1|14|-|-|TRBJ2-5
CASSWGPSQETQYF
TGCGCCAGCAGCTGGGGACCATCCCAAGAGACCCAGTACTTC
>TRBV9|14|-|-|TRBJ2-2
CASSGTTNTGELFF
TGTGCCAGCAGCGGGACGACGAACACCGGGGAGCTGTTTTTT
>TRBV11-3|12|-|-|TRBJ2-7
CASSLGSYEQYF
TGTGCCAGCAGCTTAGGATCTTACGAGCAGTACTTC
>TRBV7-9|13|-|once|TRBJ2-7
CASSLSSGGEQYF
TGTGCCAGCAGCTTGAGCTCGGGCGGCGAGCAGTACTTC
>TRBV5-1|10|-|-|TRBJ2-7
CASGDYEQYF
TGCGCCAGCGGCGACTACGAGCAGTACTTC
>TRBV28|14|-|-|TRBJ2-2
CASKNTANTGELFF
TGTGCCAGCAAAAACACCGCGAACACCGGGGAGCTGTTTTTT
>TRBV5-3|14|-|-|TRBJ1-1
CARSITKQGTEAFF
TGTGCCAGAAGTATAACTAAACAAGGTACTGAAGCTTTCTTT
>TRBV13|16|TRBD1|few|TRBJ1-6
CASSLSRRGQDSPLHF
TGTGCCAGCAGCCTCAGTAGAAGGGGACAGGATTCACCCCTCCACTTT
>TRBV11-3|14|-|few|TRBJ2-1
CASSSDVVLDEQFF
TGTGCCAGCAGCTCCGACGTAGTCCTGGATGAGCAGTTCTTC
>TRBV30|15|TRBD1|-|TRBJ1-2
CAWSFLLSQGDGYTF
TGTGCCTGGAGTTTCCTCCTCTCCCAGGGGGATGGCTACACCTTC
>TRBV19|16|-|-|TRBJ2-6
CASRKVGGAGANVLTF
TGTGCCAGTAGGAAGGTAGGGGGAGCTGGGGCCAACGTCCTGACTTTC
>TRBV5-1|14|-|-|TRBJ1-4
CASSITGSGEKLFF
TGCGCCAGCAGCATAACAGGGAGCGGTGAAAAACTGTTTTTT
>TRBV15|14|-|-|TRBJ1-5
CATSRDGSNQPQHF
TGTGCCACCAGCAGAGACGGAAGCAATCAGCCCCAGCATTTT